The 31 T cell receptor beta chains given below trace back to one sample, sequenced in a study of cytomegalovirus exposure and HLA in healthy donors (dated by TCRdb to about 2017). The library was built by means of the immunoSEQ multiplex PCR assay. For the multiplex PCR, a mixture combining 60 forward primers for TCR Vbeta segments and 13 reverse primers for TCR Jbeta segments was used. Entries here come from immuneACCESS through TCRdb and include only in-frame sequences with V and J called. Some clones fail to appear in such tables; in the studies checked, an unresolved V gene covers under half of the shortfall, and the cause of the remainder is unknown. The sample table holds 80,000 or so clones, of which roughly 63% were seen once. Of the sample, 5% to 6% is held by the ten largest clones. Sequences were obtained from PBMCs. These receptors originate from a man younger than 40 in good health and CMV-seropositive.

This clone was detected once. The chain joins TRBV7-6 to TRBJ2-7, with a weak D call TRBD2 (5 bases). Trimming took off 1 base at V and 2 bases at J, with 12 bases between the two ends. CDR3 length: 15 residues. Germline V gene lookup returns CDR1 SGHVS and CDR2 FNYEAQ. CDR3 in DNA: TGTGCCAGCAGCTTAGGAGAGGGCTCGCCCTACGAGCAGTACTTC. It codes for CASSLGEGSPYEQYF.

The chain employs TRBV2 and TRBJ2-1; possible D gene TRBD2, 6 bases. There are 14 residues in the CDR3. V was shortened by 4 bases and J by 9 bases, with 16 bases between the two germline ends. Germline V CDR1 and CDR2: SNHLY, FYNNEI. In nucleotides, the CDR3 is TGTGCCAGCAGTGCACTAGCCCAGCAACTTGAGCAGTTCTTC. This translates into CASSALAQQLEQFF.

This clone has more than one count but fewer than ten. V and J are TRBV19 and TRBJ2-3; D call uncertain. This CDR3 is 16 amino acids long. Germline-derived CDR1 and CDR2 are LNHDA and SQIVND (reference sequence). V lost 3 bases, J lost 4 bases, and 17 bases lay in between. DNA of the CDR3: TGTGCCAGTAGTATTGATGGCAGTGGAGTTGCAGATACGCAGTATTTT. It translates to CASSIDGSGVADTQYF.

The chain carries TRBV11-2 and TRBJ2-7; D ambiguous. Deletions cut 5 bases from V and 0 bases from J, with 14 bases between. The CDR3 is 15 amino acids. Germline V gene lookup returns CDR1 SGHAT and CDR2 FQNNGV. The CDR3 loop reads CASSPLSLSSYEQYF. The CDR3 DNA reads TGTGCCAGCAGCCCCCTATCCCTGAGCTCCTACGAGCAGTACTTC.

V is TRBV7-9 and J is TRBJ2-3; 14 nucleotides agree with TRBD2. V was clipped by 0 bases and J by 5 bases; unmatched bases: 4. The CDR3 covers 17 residues. CDR1 and CDR2 from the germline V gene are SEHNR and FQNEAQ (reference sequence). CDR3 nucleotides: TGTGCCAGCAGCTTAGCCGGGACTAGCGGGAGAAGAGATACGCAGTATTTT. Protein: CASSLAGTSGRRDTQYF.

This clone has more than one count but fewer than ten. The chain combines TRBV4-3 with TRBJ2-2, with 9 nucleotides matching TRBD2. Trimming removed 2 bases from V and 7 bases from J; junction bases left unmatched: 11. Looked up from germline, CDR1 is LGHNA and CDR2 is YSLEER. The CDR3 length is 17 residues. CDR3 coding DNA: TGCGCCAGCAGCCAATCATCAGCGGGGGGCCGTGGCGGGGAGCTGTTTTTT. Translated, it gives CASSQSSAGGRGGELFF.

The J gene is TRBJ1-4, the V gene TRBV23-1, with a tentative D call TRBD1 (6 bases). TRBV23-1 is an open reading frame whose function is uncertain. Trimming took off 6 bases at V and 4 bases at J, with 18 bases between the two ends. The CDR3 spans 16 residues. The CDR3 is CASSRKEGGCNEKLFF. DNA of the CDR3: TGCGCCAGCAGCCGAAAAGAAGGGGGATGTAATGAAAAACTGTTTTTT.

The rearrangement joins TRBV6-5 to TRBJ2-3; 7 bases are shared with TRBD1. Losses at the gene ends were 4 bases for V and 2 bases for J; bases not matched to a gene: 9. Germline CDR1 and CDR2: MNHEY and SVGAGI. The CDR3 is made up of 16 amino acids. CDR3 DNA: TGTGCCAGCAGTTCCGGGACAGAGCTATTCACAGATACGCAGTATTTT. This encodes CASSSGTELFTDTQYF.

This clone has just a few counts. The chain couples TRBV29-1 to TRBJ1-2; D is ambiguous. V was cut by 4 bases and J by 2 bases, with 8 bases left in between. Looked up from germline, CDR1 is SQVTM and CDR2 is ANQGSEA. This CDR3 comprises 12 residues. The CDR3 here is CSVGSGNYGYTF. CDR3 DNA sequence: TGCAGCGTTGGGTCGGGGAACTATGGCTACACCTTC.

This clone was seen only a few times. This chain links TRBV29-1 with TRBJ1-1, with 9 nucleotides matching TRBD1. J lost 5 bases, V lost 4 bases, and 8 bases had no gene match. Germline CDR1 and CDR2: SQVTM and ANQGSEA. The CDR3 contains 14 residues. In DNA, the CDR3 is TGCAGCGTTGTGGGACAGGGAAGGGGTACTGAAGCTTTCTTT. Protein sequence: CSVVGQGRGTEAFF.

J is TRBJ1-3 and V is TRBV7-2; D uncertain. Per germline, CDR1 SGHTA and CDR2 FQGNSA. This CDR3 has 14 amino acids. V gave up 5 bases and J gave up 5 bases, with 13 bases separating them. The CDR3 DNA reads as TGTGCCAGCAGCCCCGAGGTCGGGAGAAACACCATATATTTT. Residues: CASSPEVGRNTIYF.

This clone was detected a few times. The chain links TRBV9 to TRBJ2-7; D is possibly TRBD2 (6 bases). This CDR3 has 15 residues. Germline V CDR1 and CDR2: SGDLS, YYNGEE. V was trimmed by 0 bases and J by 4 bases, leaving 14 bases between them. In nucleotides, the CDR3 is TGTGCCAGCAGCGTAGGTTCAGCGGGTTCGTACGAGCAGTACTTC. It codes for CASSVGSAGSYEQYF.

This clone was seen a few times. The DNA for the CDR3 is TGTGCCAGCAGTGACCCTAGGCTCAGAACCGGGGAGCTGTTTTTT. It codes for CASSDPRLRTGELFF. V gene TRBV2 combines with J gene TRBJ2-2; D gene uncertain. Germline loops: CDR1 SNHLY, CDR2 FYNNEI. The CDR3 covers 15 residues. The ends were cut back, 3 bases at V and 5 bases at J, with 13 bases in the middle.

V is TRBV4-1 and J is TRBJ2-3; D may be TRBD2 (6 bases). The germline CDR1 and CDR2 sequences are MGHRA and YSYEKL. This CDR3 contains 15 residues. Trimming removed 0 bases from V and 1 base from J, with 8 bases in between. The CDR3 is CASSQEGTRTDTQYF. The CDR3 coding sequence is TGCGCCAGCAGCCAAGAAGGGACTCGCACAGATACGCAGTATTTT.

The rearrangement uses TRBV5-1 and TRBJ1-1; maybe TRBD1 (5 bases). Germline CDR1 SGHRS, CDR2 YFSETQ. V gave up 0 bases and J gave up 4 bases, with 10 bases separating them. This CDR3 spans 14 amino acids. CDR3 sequence (DNA): TGCGCCAGCAGCTTGGCCAGCGGGGGCACTGAAGCTTTCTTT. It yields the protein CASSLASGGTEAFF.

Many counts were recorded for this clone. The rearrangement uses TRBV2 and TRBJ1-1; D unclear. V was shortened by 5 bases and J by 8 bases, with 12 bases between the two germline ends. CDR1 is SNHLY and CDR2 is FYNNEI in the germline V gene. CDR3 length: 12 residues. CDR3 bases: TGTGCCAGCAGTTCGGGGTTCGAGGAAGCTTTCTTT. Its translation is CASSSGFEEAFF.

The chain has TRBV4-1 and TRBJ2-5; D might be TRBD1 (5 bases). The CDR3 is 16 residues long. Trimming stripped 4 bases from V and 1 base from J, with 16 bases between. Germline V lookup: CDR1 MGHRA, CDR2 YSYEKL. CDR3 coding DNA: TGCGCCAGCAGCCTATACAATGGCCAGGGCCAAGAGACCCAGTACTTC. Its translation is CASSLYNGQGQETQYF.

This clone appeared once. The chain links TRBV14 to TRBJ2-5; 9 positions agree with TRBD2. V lost 0 bases, J lost 5 bases, and 7 bases stayed unmatched. The length of the CDR3 is 16 residues. The V gene's germline CDR1 is SGHDN and CDR2 FVKESK. The CDR3 coding sequence is TGTGCCAGCAGCCAAGATCGGCGGGGGGGCCGGGAGACCCAGTACTTC. This sequence encodes CASSQDRRGGRETQYF.

The genes are TRBV27 and TRBJ2-7, with TRBD2 matching 9 bases. Germline CDR1 MNHEY, CDR2 SMNVEV (reference sequence). The V segment lost 4 bases and the J segment 5 bases; nucleotides outside the gene matches: 6. The CDR3 loop spans 14 amino acids. The CDR3 nucleotides read TGTGCCAGCAGTTCTAGCGGGGCCTACCACGAGCAGTACTTC. It codes for CASSSSGAYHEQYF.

The chain carries TRBV28 and TRBJ1-3; 10 bases map to TRBD1. Germline V gene lookup returns CDR1 MDHEN and CDR2 SYDVKM. The CDR3 consists of 14 residues. The trim removed 3 bases at V and 10 bases at J, leaving 6 bases unmatched. CDR3 DNA: TGTGCCAGCAGTTTTAGGGACAGGGGAAGGACCATATATTTT. It yields the protein CASSFRDRGRTIYF.

The chain carries TRBV5-6 and TRBJ2-3, with D perhaps matching TRBD2 (6 bases). The CDR3 runs 15 residues. Per germline, CDR1 SGHDT and CDR2 YYEEEE. Deletions cut 4 bases from V and 8 bases from J, with 20 bases between. The CDR3: CASSQRVEGPGTQYF. CDR3 sequence (DNA): TGTGCCAGCAGCCAGAGGGTGGAGGGCCCAGGTACGCAGTATTTT. Full variable domain (rest looked up from reference TRBV5-6 and TRBJ2-3): DAGVTQSPTHLIKTRGQQVTLRCSPKSGHDTVSWYQQALGQGPQFIFQYYEEEERQRGNFPDRFSGHQFPNYSSELNVNALLLGDSALYLCASSQRVEGPGTQYFGPGTRLTVL.

The chain is built from TRBV7-2 and TRBJ2-7; 11 positions match TRBD1. The J segment lost 3 bases and the V segment lost 3 bases, leaving 4 bases of the junction unmatched. CDR3 length: 15 amino acids. Germline-derived CDR1 and CDR2 are SGHTA and FQGNSA. CDR3 sequence (DNA): TGTGCCAGCAGCTTTTCGGGACAGGGGGGCTACGAGCAGTACTTC. Its protein product is CASSFSGQGGYEQYF.

This rearrangement joins TRBV28 to TRBJ2-5; TRBD2 matches at 11 bases. CDR3 length: 18 amino acids. The germline V gene encodes CDR1 MDHEN and CDR2 SYDVKM. V lost 6 bases to trimming and J lost 2 bases; unmatched junction nucleotides: 14. CDR3 DNA: TGTGCCAGCAGCCCTTCTAGCGGGGGGCTCATATCGCAAGAGACCCAGTACTTC. Protein: CASSPSSGGLISQETQYF.

The chain uses TRBV12-5 and TRBJ1-3, with a weak D call TRBD1 (5 bases). The CDR3 has 14 residues. Trimming took 1 base from V and 2 from J, leaving 6 bases between them. CDR1 is LGHNT and CDR2 is FRNRAP in the germline V gene. Here the CDR3 reads CASGLGGAGNTIYF. The CDR3 DNA reads as TGTGCTAGTGGTTTGGGGGGGGCTGGAAACACCATATATTTT.

The genes are TRBV6-4 and TRBJ1-1, with 9 bases fitting TRBD1. This CDR3 region has 14 residues. Trimming removed 6 bases from V and 4 bases from J; junction bases left unmatched: 6. From germline, CDR1 is MRHNA and CDR2 SNTAGT. CDR3 protein: CASRTGGLGTEAFF. The CDR3 DNA reads TGTGCCAGCAGGACAGGGGGATTAGGCACTGAAGCTTTCTTT.

The genes are TRBV28 and TRBJ2-7, with a tentative D call TRBD2 (5 bases). Looked up from germline, CDR1 is MDHEN and CDR2 is SYDVKM. The CDR3 length is 17 residues. V was trimmed by 7 bases and J by 4 bases, leaving 26 bases between them. The CDR3 DNA is TGTGCCAGCACCGTTGAAGGAGGAACCACTTCCGAATACGAGCAGTACTTC. Protein sequence: CASTVEGGTTSEYEQYF.

The chain links TRBV6-5 to TRBJ2-3; D possibly corresponds to TRBD1 (6 bases). Trimming left V 5 bases short and J 1 base short, with 10 bases between. CDR3 size: 14 residues. Germline-derived CDR1 and CDR2 are MNHEY and SVGAGI. CDR3 nucleotide sequence: TGTGCCAGCAGTGACAGGTGGGGCACAGATACGCAGTATTTT. Translation gives CASSDRWGTDTQYF.

The chain links TRBV4-1 to TRBJ1-5; tentative D call: TRBD1 (5 bases). Germline loops: CDR1 MGHRA, CDR2 YSYEKL. Deletions cut 1 base from V and 4 bases from J, with 17 bases between. The CDR3 contains 17 residues. The CDR3 nucleotides read TGCGCCAGCAGCCAAGCAGGGTACGTCGAAAGAAATCAGCCCCAGCATTTT. It codes for CASSQAGYVERNQPQHF.

This sequence joins TRBV29-1 and TRBJ1-1; D unclear. This CDR3 has 14 amino acids. Looked up from germline, CDR1 is SQVTM and CDR2 is ANQGSEA. The V gene lost 0 bases and the J gene lost 0 bases, with 8 bases spanning the gap. This chain's CDR3 is CSVEEAGLNTEAFF. The CDR3 nucleotides are TGCAGCGTTGAAGAGGCAGGCCTGAACACTGAAGCTTTCTTT.

This chain links TRBV2 with TRBJ2-2, with D possibly being TRBD1 (5 bases). CDR1 and CDR2 (germline): SNHLY, FYNNEI. The CDR3 consists of 15 residues. V lost 0 bases to trimming and J lost 6 bases, with 11 bases between them. The CDR3 spells CASSEAWKGSGELFF. In nucleotides, the CDR3 is TGTGCCAGCAGTGAAGCCTGGAAGGGGTCCGGGGAGCTGTTTTTT.

The V gene is TRBV19, the J gene TRBJ2-7; 12 bases are shared with TRBD2. Germline assignment: CDR1 LNHDA and CDR2 SQIVND (reference sequence). The CDR3 covers 15 residues. V lost 4 bases and J lost 3; bases outside the gene matches: 4. CDR3 sequence reads: CASSTPGLAGYEQYF. In nucleotides, the CDR3 is TGTGCCAGTAGTACCCCGGGACTAGCGGGCTACGAGCAGTACTTC.